Included here is one T cell receptor (beta chain) sequence, with context. The antigen remains undetermined. The sample, around 10 milliliters of peripheral blood, was drawn from each donor. In germline, CDR1 is DFQATT, CDR2 SNEGSKA (reference sequence). The V end was cut by 1 base, the J end by 7 bases, with 7 bases between. There are 11 residues in the CDR3. The data derive from a study of blood T cells in healthy people across ages. General study findings and limits: Among T cells, TCR beta diversity per million cells dropped roughly linearly as age rose.

Next came a second PCR, run for about 7 to 12 cycles, which used a sample-barcoded 5' primer along with a J-beta primer mix. Each cDNA molecule received a tag from a template-switch adaptor that had 12 random nucleotides. One entry per CDR3 protein results from TCRdb running MiXCR on the 5' RACE reads. The top ten hold about 23% of the sample, which has approximately 1,700,000 distinct CDR3 sequences, roughly two fifths seen once. The clonotype was recovered from a human donor in good health. Sequencing input: blood. The chain employs TRBV20-1 and TRBJ1-2; D ambiguous. The CDR3 DNA reads TGCAGTGCTAGAGGTTTGCCTGGCTACACCTTC. It encodes CSARGLPGYTF.